This record looks at one T cell receptor beta chain sequence and its context. The data belong to a study of blood T cell repertoires in COVID-19. The overall study: There were acute and convalescent COVID-19 samples, and they came from the United States, Italy and Spain. T cells, B-cell-depleted T cells, or PBMCs supplied cDNA or gDNA.

The CDR3 consists of 16 residues. Under the authors' procedure: Estimation of nucleated cell counts relied on the amplification of reference gene primers. TCRdb's table, derived via immunoSEQ multiplex PCR, lists solely in-frame clones and lacks some. D and trimming come from the DNA, and the V and J calls and clone size come from that table. The sample lists about 270,000 clones; 88% were seen once. Material for sequencing was peripheral blood. V gene TRBV21-1 combines with J gene TRBJ2-1; the table's D call TRBD1 went unverified against the DNA. TRBV21-1 is an annotated pseudogene. This TCR was sampled from a man in his fifties or sixties who had recovered from COVID-19. CDR3 protein: CASSKRGTATGNEQFF. CDR3 DNA sequence: TGTGCCAGCAGCAAAAGAGGGACAGCTACCGGCAATGAGCAGTTCTTC.